This T cell receptor beta chain was sequenced in a study of T cell repertoires in cytomegalovirus infection. MiXCR, applied by TCRdb to the reads, yields one record per CDR3 protein. Of around 210,000 distinct CDR3 sequences listed, 6% to 8% are singletons. This CDR3 spans 14 amino acids. CDR1 and CDR2 (germline): LGHNT, FRNRAP. With 0 bases removed from V and 6 bases from J, the gap between germline ends came to 11 bases. This clonotype was observed many times. Input material: PBMCs. The receptor's source is a human donor in good health (CMV status not recorded). Some clones in this sample may be carry-over from other donors' samples. The chain uses TRBV12-5 and TRBJ1-1, with TRBD1 as a possible D gene (5 bases). The CDR3 region is CASGLVRSGSEAFF. The CDR3 DNA reads as TGTGCTAGTGGTTTGGTGAGATCAGGGTCTGAAGCTTTCTTT.